This T cell receptor (beta chain) was observed in a study of blood T cell repertoires in COVID-19. This clone was seen a handful of times. Original processing notes: Amplification of reference gene primers provided the estimated nucleated cell counts. Profiling relied on immunoSEQ multiplex PCR, and the TCRdb table lists in-frame clones only, not all of them. That table supplies the V and J calls and clone size; D and trimming were determined from the DNA. The table has about half a million clones, around 85% seen once; the top ten hold 3.2%. The CDR3 has 13 amino acids. Unmatched junction bases numbered 8, after V lost 6 bases and J lost 4 bases. Germline V gene sequence: CDR1 SQVTM, CDR2 ANQGSEA.

The V call is TRBV29-1, the J call TRBJ2-5, with 7 nucleotides matching TRBD1. The sequence came from a human donor in a cohort sampled during active COVID-19. The sequencing sample was made of peripheral blood. The CDR3 region is CSVTGVGGETQYF. The DNA for the CDR3 is TGCAGCGTCACAGGGGTGGGCGGAGAGACCCAGTACTTC.